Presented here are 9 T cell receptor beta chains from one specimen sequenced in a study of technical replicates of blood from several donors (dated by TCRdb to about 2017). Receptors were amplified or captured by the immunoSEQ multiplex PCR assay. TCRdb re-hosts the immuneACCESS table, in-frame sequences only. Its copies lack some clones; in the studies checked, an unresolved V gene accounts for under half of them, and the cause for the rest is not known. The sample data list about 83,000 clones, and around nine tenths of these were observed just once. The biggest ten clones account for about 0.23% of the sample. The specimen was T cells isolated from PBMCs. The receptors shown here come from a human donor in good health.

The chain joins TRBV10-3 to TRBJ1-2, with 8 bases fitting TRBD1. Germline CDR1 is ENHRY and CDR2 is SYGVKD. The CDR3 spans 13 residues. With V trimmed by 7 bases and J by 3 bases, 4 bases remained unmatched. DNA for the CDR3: TGTGCCATCACCGAGGACAGGGACTATGGCTACACCTTC. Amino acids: CAITEDRDYGYTF.

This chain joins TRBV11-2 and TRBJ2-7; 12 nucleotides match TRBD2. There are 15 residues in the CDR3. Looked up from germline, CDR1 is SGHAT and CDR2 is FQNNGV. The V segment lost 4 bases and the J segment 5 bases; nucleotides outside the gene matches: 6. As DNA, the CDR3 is TGTGCCAGCAGCTCCAGACTAGCGGGAGATGACGAGCAGTACTTC. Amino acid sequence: CASSSRLAGDDEQYF. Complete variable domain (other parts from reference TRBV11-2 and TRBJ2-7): EAGVAQSPRYKIIEKRQSVAFWCNPISGHATLYWYQQILGQGPKLLIQFQNNGVVDDSQLPKDRFSAERLKGVDSTLKIQPAKLEDSAVYLCASSSRLAGDDEQYFGPGTRLTVT.

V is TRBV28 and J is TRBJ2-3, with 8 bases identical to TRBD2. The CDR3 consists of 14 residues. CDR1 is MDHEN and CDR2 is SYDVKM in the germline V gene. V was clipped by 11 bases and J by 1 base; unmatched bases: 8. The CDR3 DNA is TGTGCCCTATCAGCGGGAGTTGGCACAGATACGCAGTATTTT. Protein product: CALSAGVGTDTQYF. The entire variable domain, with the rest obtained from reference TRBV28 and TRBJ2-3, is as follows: DVKVTQSSRYLVKRTGEKVFLECVQDMDHENMFWYRQDPGLGLRLIYFSYDVKMKEKGDIPEGYSVSREKKERFSLILESASTNQTSMYLCALSAGVGTDTQYFGPGTRLTVL.

The CDR3 protein is CASSFTVPVGEQYF. The CDR3 bases are TGCGCCAGCAGCTTCACCGTTCCGGTCGGCGAGCAGTACTTC. The gene calls are TRBV5-1 and TRBJ2-7; D is undetermined. With 2 bases removed from V and 6 bases from J, the gap between germline ends came to 15 bases. From germline, CDR1 is SGHRS and CDR2 YFSETQ. This CDR3 contains 14 residues.

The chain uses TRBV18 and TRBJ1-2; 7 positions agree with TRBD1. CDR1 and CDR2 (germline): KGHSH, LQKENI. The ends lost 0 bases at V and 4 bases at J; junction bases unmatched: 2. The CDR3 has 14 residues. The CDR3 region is CASSPPGQAYGYTF. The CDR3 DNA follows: TGTGCCAGCTCACCACCAGGACAGGCCTATGGCTACACCTTC.

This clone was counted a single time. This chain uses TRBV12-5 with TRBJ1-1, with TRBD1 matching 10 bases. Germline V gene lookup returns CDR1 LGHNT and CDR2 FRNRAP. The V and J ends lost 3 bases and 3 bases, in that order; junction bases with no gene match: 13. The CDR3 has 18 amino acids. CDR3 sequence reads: CASGFNRQGAGMDTEAFF. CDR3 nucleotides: TGTGCTAGTGGTTTTAACCGACAGGGGGCCGGGATGGACACTGAAGCTTTCTTT.

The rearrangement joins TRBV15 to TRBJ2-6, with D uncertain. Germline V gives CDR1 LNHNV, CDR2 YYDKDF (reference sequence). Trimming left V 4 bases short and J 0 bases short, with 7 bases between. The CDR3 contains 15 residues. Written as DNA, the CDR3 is TGTGCCACCAGCAATATGGCCTCTGGGGCCAACGTCCTGACTTTC. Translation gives CATSNMASGANVLTF. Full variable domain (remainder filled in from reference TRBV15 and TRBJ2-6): DAMVIQNPRYQVTQFGKPVTLSCSQTLNHNVMYWYQQKSSQAPKLLFHYYDKDFNNEADTPDNFQSRRPNTSFCFLDIRSPGLGDTAMYLCATSNMASGANVLTFGAGSRLTVL.

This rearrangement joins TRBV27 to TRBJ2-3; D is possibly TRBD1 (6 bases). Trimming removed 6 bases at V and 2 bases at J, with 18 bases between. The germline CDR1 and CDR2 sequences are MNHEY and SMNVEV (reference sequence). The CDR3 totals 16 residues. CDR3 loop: CASRCEGDRDTDTQYF. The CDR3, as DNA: TGTGCCAGCAGATGTGAGGGGGACCGAGACACAGATACGCAGTATTTT.

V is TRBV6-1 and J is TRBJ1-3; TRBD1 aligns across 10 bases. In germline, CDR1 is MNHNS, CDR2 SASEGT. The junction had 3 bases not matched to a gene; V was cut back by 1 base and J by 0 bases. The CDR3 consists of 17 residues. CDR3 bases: TGTGCCAGCAGTGAAGGGACAGGGGGGCTCTCTGGAAACACCATATATTTT. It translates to CASSEGTGGLSGNTIYF.